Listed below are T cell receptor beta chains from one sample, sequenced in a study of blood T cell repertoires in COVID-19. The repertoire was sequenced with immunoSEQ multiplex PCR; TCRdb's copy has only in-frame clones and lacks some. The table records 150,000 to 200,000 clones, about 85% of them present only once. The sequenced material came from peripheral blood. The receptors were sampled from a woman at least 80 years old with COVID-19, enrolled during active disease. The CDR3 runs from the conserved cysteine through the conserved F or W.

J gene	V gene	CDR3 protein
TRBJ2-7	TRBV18	CASSPPAGQGVREQYF
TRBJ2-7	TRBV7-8	CASSIAGTAYEQYF
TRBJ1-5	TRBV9	CASSGAAGPQHF
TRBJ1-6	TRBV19	CASSTRDSSDSPLHF
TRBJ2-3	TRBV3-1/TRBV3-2	CASSSSTGTSRTDTQYF
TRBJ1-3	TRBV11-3	CASSLSGPGNTIYF
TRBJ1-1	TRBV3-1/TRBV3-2	CASSQSGGAFF
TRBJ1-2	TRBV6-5	CASIPTFNYGYTF
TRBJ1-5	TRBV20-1	CSASLAGDQPQHF
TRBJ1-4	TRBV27	CASRTSGQGREKLFF
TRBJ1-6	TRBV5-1	CASQEGSGGESPLHF
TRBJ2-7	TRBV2	CASSEGEGGYEQYF
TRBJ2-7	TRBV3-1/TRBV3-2	CASSYRVSEQYF
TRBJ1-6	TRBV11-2	CASSLVSVVNSPLHF
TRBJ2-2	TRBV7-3	CASSPGVDGELFF
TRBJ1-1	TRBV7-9	CASSSDSGISEAFF
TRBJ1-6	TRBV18	CASSPEGTDSPLHF
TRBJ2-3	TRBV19	CATQTSGGASDTQYF
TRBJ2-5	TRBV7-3	CASSPLGAPETQYF
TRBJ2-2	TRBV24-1	CATSDLGTGGRELFF
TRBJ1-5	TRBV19	CATRQDEDQPQHF
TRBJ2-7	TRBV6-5	CASRPGGAPYEQYF
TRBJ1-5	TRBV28	CASTPWDRGHQPQHF
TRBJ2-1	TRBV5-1	CASRLNGGNEQFF
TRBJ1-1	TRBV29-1	CSVAGDTEAFF
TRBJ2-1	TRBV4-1	CASSQDLRGRSNEQFF
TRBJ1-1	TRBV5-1	CASSPTGWNTEAFF
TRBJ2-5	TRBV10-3	CAISESYSREETQYF
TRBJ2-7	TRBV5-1	CASSLITGGEQYF
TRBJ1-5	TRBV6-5	CASRRTAGQPQHF
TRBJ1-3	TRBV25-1	CASSEYYSSGNTIYF
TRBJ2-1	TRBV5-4	CASSLASGPYNEQFF
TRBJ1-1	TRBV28	CASTSQGPEAFF
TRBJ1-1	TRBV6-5	CASRLTTGAGTEAFF
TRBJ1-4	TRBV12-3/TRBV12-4	CASSFTANEKLFF
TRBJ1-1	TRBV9	CASSVGGQKTEAFF
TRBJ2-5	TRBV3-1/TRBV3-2	CASSPRGLDSLGTQYF
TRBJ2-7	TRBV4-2	CASSQPGTSDYEQYF
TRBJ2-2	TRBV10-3	CAISEFGLYTGELFF
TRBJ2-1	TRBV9	CASSGGTSGNEQFF
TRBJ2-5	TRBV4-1	CASSQDGVGSKETQYF
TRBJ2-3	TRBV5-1	CASSSPGTDTQYF
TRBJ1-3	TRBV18	CASSPRGQGNTIYF
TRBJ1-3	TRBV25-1	CASSDRDSSGNTIYF
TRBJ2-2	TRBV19	CASSIDLQTGGELFF
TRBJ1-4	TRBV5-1	CASSPGALGDEKLFF
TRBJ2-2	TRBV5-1	CASSPGDRNTGELFF
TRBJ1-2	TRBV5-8	CASRKPGQGLGYTF
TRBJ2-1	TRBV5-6	CASSFGWYGDSYNEQFF
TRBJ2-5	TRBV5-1	CASSPRGSGGIVETQYF
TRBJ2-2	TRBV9	CASSRDRADTGELFF
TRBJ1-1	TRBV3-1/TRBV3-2	CASSQAQGDTEAFF
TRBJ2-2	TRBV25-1	CASNEQGAGELFF
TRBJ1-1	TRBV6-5	CASGQVLSAEAFF